Below, 17 T cell receptor beta chains from the same sample are listed, as sequenced in a study of CD4 T cells in relation to SARS-CoV-2 and coronaviruses. Before the COVID-19 pandemic, during about 2011-2019, CD4+ T cells were taken from unexposed donors. Generated by immunoSEQ multiplex PCR, the TCRdb table keeps only in-frame clones and is missing some. The sample holds tens of thousands of clones, more than 85% seen once. The sample was naive CD4+ T cells from PBMCs. Described subset: naive CD4+ T cells isolated by negative enrichment. The receptors originated from a human donor in good health.

This chain uses TRBV9 with TRBJ1-6; no definite D call. The CDR3 spans 14 residues. V gave up 1 base and J gave up 5 bases, with 7 bases separating them. Germline CDR1 SGDLS, CDR2 YYNGEE. CDR3 residues: CASSVYGNNSPLHF. Written as DNA, the CDR3 is TGTGCCAGCAGCGTATATGGGAATAATTCACCCCTCCACTTT.

The gene calls are TRBV27 and TRBJ1-4; 7 nucleotides match TRBD1. Germline CDR1 is MNHEY and CDR2 is SMNVEV (reference sequence). This CDR3 has 14 amino acids. Trimming removed 7 bases from V and 7 bases from J; junction bases left unmatched: 9. The CDR3 sequence: CASKKDRVGEKLFF. The DNA for the CDR3 is TGTGCCAGCAAAAAAGACAGGGTGGGTGAAAAACTGTTTTTT.

The rearrangement links TRBV7-2 to TRBJ2-7; D ambiguous. Germline V CDR1 and CDR2: SGHTA, FQGNSA. Trimming took off 1 base at V and 3 bases at J, with 7 bases between the two ends. The CDR3 has 13 residues. Written as DNA, the CDR3 is TGTGCCAGCAGCTTAGTCGATCGCTACGAGCAGTACTTC. Residues: CASSLVDRYEQYF.

The chain recombines TRBV7-2 with TRBJ2-7; D not resolved. V lost 0 bases to trimming and J lost 5 bases, with 11 bases between them. Germline assignment: CDR1 SGHTA and CDR2 FQGNSA. This CDR3 contains 14 residues. CDR3: CASSLAGNRDEQYF. DNA for the CDR3: TGTGCCAGCAGCTTAGCAGGGAATAGGGACGAGCAGTACTTC.

The chain links TRBV18 to TRBJ1-2; unclear D gene. The V end was cut by 0 bases, the J end by 3 bases, with 8 bases between. Germline assignment: CDR1 KGHSH and CDR2 LQKENI. This CDR3 is built from 14 residues. CDR3 nucleotide sequence: TGTGCCAGCTCACCACCGGGGAGATACTATGGCTACACCTTC. This encodes CASSPPGRYYGYTF.

V is TRBV10-3 and J is TRBJ2-3, with 13 bases fitting TRBD2. There are 15 residues in the CDR3. Trimming took 9 bases from V and 4 from J; bases not matched to a gene: 7. Germline V lookup: CDR1 ENHRY, CDR2 SYGVKD. For the CDR3, the DNA is TGTGCCATAGCTAGACTAGCGGGGGGTGCAGATACGCAGTATTTT. Amino acids: CAIARLAGGADTQYF.

The DNA for the CDR3 is TGTGCCAGCAGGTCTGCAGGGGGCGCTGACTATGGCTACACCTTC. It encodes CASRSAGGADYGYTF. The V call is TRBV28, the J call TRBJ1-2; 8 nucleotides line up with TRBD1. Germline V gene data show CDR1 as MDHEN and CDR2 as SYDVKM. The CDR3 loop spans 15 amino acids. J gave up 3 bases and V 6 bases, and 9 bases lay outside the gene matches.

This clone was detected once. The genes are TRBV9 and TRBJ2-2; 7 nucleotides line up with TRBD1. V lost 3 bases and J lost 3; bases outside the gene matches: 2. The CDR3 totals 14 residues. Looked up from germline, CDR1 is SGDLS and CDR2 is YYNGEE. DNA for the CDR3: TGTGCCAGCAGCGCGACAGGGTACACCGGGGAGCTGTTTTTT. Protein sequence: CASSATGYTGELFF.

The chain has TRBV9 and TRBJ2-6, with a weak D call TRBD2 (6 bases). With 0 bases removed from V and 2 bases from J, the gap between germline ends came to 6 bases. The germline V gene encodes CDR1 SGDLS and CDR2 YYNGEE. This CDR3 comprises 15 residues. The CDR3 DNA follows: TGTGCCAGCAGCGTAGGGGGGGCTGGGGCCAACGTCCTGACTTTC. Translation gives CASSVGGAGANVLTF. The full variable domain, rest sourced from reference TRBV9 and TRBJ2-6, is DSGVTQTPKHLITATGQRVTLRCSPRSGDLSVYWYQQSLDQGLQFLIQYYNGEERAKGNILERFSAQQFPDLHSELNLSSLELGDSALYFCASSVGGAGANVLTFGAGSRLTVL.

The chain joins TRBV7-9 to TRBJ2-1, with D hard to call. The length of the CDR3 is 15 residues. V was trimmed by 1 base and J by 0 bases, leaving 7 bases between them. Germline CDR1 is SEHNR and CDR2 is FQNEAQ (reference sequence). CDR3 residues: CASSLEHTSYNEQFF. The CDR3 nucleotides read TGTGCCAGCAGCTTAGAACATACCTCCTACAATGAGCAGTTCTTC.

The chain employs TRBV5-1 and TRBJ2-1; D gene unclear. Trimming cost V 5 bases and J 6 bases, with 15 bases left between them. Germline-derived CDR1 and CDR2 are SGHRS and YFSETQ. The length of the CDR3 is 14 residues. The CDR3 region is CASRERGLLNEQFF. CDR3 DNA sequence: TGCGCCAGCAGGGAGCGCGGCCTTCTCAATGAGCAGTTCTTC.

V is TRBV10-3 and J is TRBJ2-7, with 10 bases matching TRBD1. Trimming at V came to 6 bases and at J to 1 base, leaving 6 bases not matched to a gene. This CDR3 is 15 amino acids long. Germline lookup yields CDR1 ENHRY and CDR2 SYGVKD. The DNA of the CDR3 is TGTGCCATCAGGGAGGGACAGGGGTCTTCCTACGAGCAGTACTTC. This codes for CAIREGQGSSYEQYF.

The CDR3 loop reads CASTGGPGGSNTGELFF. The CDR3 DNA is TGTGCCAGCACCGGCGGACCAGGGGGCTCAAACACCGGGGAGCTGTTTTTT. V usage is TRBV9 and J usage is TRBJ2-2; 8 bases agree with TRBD1. Per the germline V gene, CDR1 is SGDLS and CDR2 is YYNGEE. The CDR3 is 17 amino acids. J gave up 2 bases and V 6 bases, and 12 bases lay outside the gene matches.

This clone has a single count. This rearrangement joins TRBV7-2 to TRBJ1-1; D is undetermined. The germline V and J ends were trimmed by 5 bases and 1 base, with 11 bases remaining between them. The V gene's germline CDR1 is SGHTA and CDR2 FQGNSA. The CDR3 spans 14 residues. CDR3 amino acids: CASSPLSENTEAFF. The CDR3 nucleotides are TGTGCCAGCAGCCCCCTGTCAGAGAACACTGAAGCTTTCTTT.

This chain links TRBV15 with TRBJ2-7, with 11 bases identical to TRBD2. This CDR3 spans 18 amino acids. With V trimmed by 0 bases and J by 3 bases, 10 bases remained unmatched. Germline CDR1 LNHNV, CDR2 YYDKDF (reference sequence). The DNA for the CDR3 is TGTGCCACCAGCAGAGATAGCACTAGCGGGAGTTACAGCTACGAGCAGTACTTC. Protein: CATSRDSTSGSYSYEQYF. Filled out from reference TRBV15 and TRBJ2-7, the complete variable domain reads DAMVIQNPRYQVTQFGKPVTLSCSQTLNHNVMYWYQQKSSQAPKLLFHYYDKDFNNEADTPDNFQSRRPNTSFCFLDIRSPGLGDTAMYLCATSRDSTSGSYSYEQYFGPGTRLTVT.

The V call is TRBV5-1, the J call TRBJ2-2, with D perhaps TRBD2 (6 bases). The germline V and J ends were trimmed by 4 bases and 1 base, with 11 bases remaining between them. Germline V gene sequence: CDR1 SGHRS, CDR2 YFSETQ. The CDR3 runs 15 residues. The CDR3 bases are TGCGCCAGCAGCGCGGGACGAGTGAACACCGGGGAGCTGTTTTTT. Its translation: CASSAGRVNTGELFF. Looking up the rest from reference TRBV5-1 and TRBJ2-2 gives the full variable domain: KAGVTQTPRYLIKTRGQQVTLSCSPISGHRSVSWYQQTPGQGLQFLFEYFSETQRNKGNFPGRFSGRQFSNSRSEMNVSTLELGDSALYLCASSAGRVNTGELFFGEGSRLTVL.

In DNA form, the CDR3 reads TGTGCCAGCAGTTTATCGGCGGGGTTCTACAATGAGCAGTTCTTC. Its translation: CASSLSAGFYNEQFF. V is TRBV28 and J is TRBJ2-1, with D tentatively TRBD2 (6 bases). The V and J ends lost 1 base and 3 bases respectively, with 10 bases between them. The germline V gene encodes CDR1 MDHEN and CDR2 SYDVKM. This CDR3 spans 15 amino acids.